These T cell receptor beta chains were read from a single sample in a study of blood T cell repertoires in COVID-19. This table comes from immunoSEQ multiplex PCR, and its TCRdb copy is limited to in-frame clones, with some not included. Of approximately 270,000 clones detected, 86% appear once; the ten largest clones hold about 8.6%. The sample was peripheral blood. These receptors were taken from a man aged 35-49 years with active or convalescent COVID-19. Each CDR3 is given with its conserved first and last residue. The order of the fields is clone size, D gene, V gene, J gene, CDR3 DNA, CDR3 protein. The D gene is left open where the match is weak. Expanded clones are given a class, and other clones once, few, many or no size at all.

abundance: -; d_gene: -; v_gene: TRBV11-2; j_gene: TRBJ2-2; CDR3nt: TGTGCCAGCCCCGCGTATCCAGGCAGGAACACCGGGGAGCTGTTTTTT; CDR3aa: CASPAYPGRNTGELFF
abundance: -; d_gene: -; v_gene: TRBV11-2; j_gene: TRBJ2-3; CDR3nt: TGTGCCAGCAGCTTATGGGGGCGGGAGACTTTAGATACGCAGTATTTT; CDR3aa: CASSLWGRETLDTQYF
abundance: -; d_gene: -; v_gene: TRBV25-1; j_gene: TRBJ1-6; CDR3nt: TGTGCCAGCAGTGAATTTCGGGGTTACTCACCCCTCCACTTT; CDR3aa: CASSEFRGYSPLHF
abundance: -; d_gene: -; v_gene: TRBV19; j_gene: TRBJ1-5; CDR3nt: TGTGCCAGTAGTATAGGAGGGGGATATCAGCCCCAGCATTTT; CDR3aa: CASSIGGGYQPQHF
abundance: -; d_gene: TRBD1; v_gene: TRBV25-1; j_gene: TRBJ2-1; CDR3nt: TGTGCCAGCAGTGAGCAAGACAGGGGTCGGAACTTGGTAAATGAGCAGTTCTTC; CDR3aa: CASSEQDRGRNLVNEQFF
abundance: -; d_gene: TRBD2; v_gene: TRBV5-6; j_gene: TRBJ2-5; CDR3nt: TGTGCCAGCAGCTTGGCACCGAACGGGGGGGATAACCAGTACTTC; CDR3aa: CASSLAPNGGDNQYF
abundance: -; d_gene: -; v_gene: TRBV14; j_gene: TRBJ2-1; CDR3nt: TGTGCCAGCAGCCAAGAAGGCGGGCTGAGCTCCTACAATGAGCAGTTCTTC; CDR3aa: CASSQEGGLSSYNEQFF
abundance: -; d_gene: TRBD1; v_gene: TRBV6-5; j_gene: TRBJ1-1; CDR3nt: TGTGCCAGCAGAACGAGTTACAGGGGTGGTACTGAAGCTTTCTTT; CDR3aa: CASRTSYRGGTEAFF
abundance: -; d_gene: TRBD1; v_gene: TRBV5-4; j_gene: TRBJ2-1; CDR3nt: TGTGCCAGCAGCAAACAGGGGTCCGAGCTTGAGCAGTTCTTC; CDR3aa: CASSKQGSELEQFF
abundance: -; d_gene: -; v_gene: TRBV21-1; j_gene: TRBJ1-2; CDR3nt: TGTGCCAGCAGCGATACGGGTGCTAACTATGGCTACACCTTC; CDR3aa: CASSDTGANYGYTF
abundance: -; d_gene: -; v_gene: TRBV7-6; j_gene: TRBJ2-1; CDR3nt: TGTGCCAGCAGCTTGGACTTAAGCTCCTACAATGAGCAGTTCTTC; CDR3aa: CASSLDLSSYNEQFF
abundance: few; d_gene: -; v_gene: TRBV6-5; j_gene: TRBJ1-5; CDR3nt: TGTGCCAGCAGTGACTCCAGGGATCAGCCCCAGCATTTT; CDR3aa: CASSDSRDQPQHF
abundance: -; d_gene: TRBD1; v_gene: TRBV5-5; j_gene: TRBJ1-4; CDR3nt: TGTGCCAGCAGCTTGGAAGGGGGCGGAACTAATGAAAAACTGTTTTTT; CDR3aa: CASSLEGGGTNEKLFF
abundance: -; d_gene: -; v_gene: TRBV3-1/TRBV3-2; j_gene: TRBJ1-5; CDR3nt: TGTGCCAGCAGCCAAGATCGGGGGGGCATCAATCAGCCCCAGCATTTT; CDR3aa: CASSQDRGGINQPQHF
abundance: -; d_gene: -; v_gene: TRBV6-2/TRBV6-3; j_gene: TRBJ2-5; CDR3nt: TGTGCCAGCAGCCCCCAGGGGGGAGAGACCCAGTACTTC; CDR3aa: CASSPQGGETQYF
abundance: few; d_gene: -; v_gene: TRBV24-1; j_gene: TRBJ2-3; CDR3nt: TGTGCCACCAGTGATTTGAATAGCTTGGATACGCAGTATTTT; CDR3aa: CATSDLNSLDTQYF
abundance: -; d_gene: -; v_gene: TRBV6-6; j_gene: TRBJ1-1; CDR3nt: TGTGCCAGCCGTACCTATAAGAACACTGAAGCTTTCTTT; CDR3aa: CASRTYKNTEAFF
abundance: -; d_gene: TRBD1; v_gene: TRBV19; j_gene: TRBJ1-4; CDR3nt: TGTGCCAGTAGTAAGGGACAGGGGACGGCTAATGAAAAACTGTTTTTT; CDR3aa: CASSKGQGTANEKLFF
abundance: -; d_gene: -; v_gene: TRBV29-1; j_gene: TRBJ2-2; CDR3nt: TGCAGCGTTGGGACATTGTTTGCCGGGGAGCTGTTTTTT; CDR3aa: CSVGTLFAGELFF
abundance: once; d_gene: -; v_gene: TRBV9; j_gene: TRBJ2-3; CDR3nt: TGTGCCAGCAGCGTGCACTGGTGGGCTAGCACAGATACGCAGTATTTT; CDR3aa: CASSVHWWASTDTQYF
abundance: -; d_gene: -; v_gene: TRBV19; j_gene: TRBJ1-4; CDR3nt: TGTGCCAGTTGGGGGGGGCCTAATGAAAAACTGTTTTTT; CDR3aa: CASWGGPNEKLFF
abundance: -; d_gene: -; v_gene: TRBV21-1; j_gene: TRBJ2-7; CDR3nt: TGTGCCAGCAGCAGCCGGACAGAACACTTTTCCTACGAGCAGTACTTC; CDR3aa: CASSSRTEHFSYEQYF
abundance: -; d_gene: TRBD1; v_gene: TRBV10-3; j_gene: TRBJ1-2; CDR3nt: TGTGCCATCAGCAGCGGACAGGGAGCTAACTATGGCTACACCTTC; CDR3aa: CAISSGQGANYGYTF
abundance: -; d_gene: -; v_gene: TRBV2; j_gene: TRBJ2-6; CDR3nt: TGTGCCAGCAGTGATAAAGGACAGACCTCCTGGGCCAACGTCCTGACTTTC; CDR3aa: CASSDKGQTSWANVLTF